This T cell receptor (beta chain) derives from a study of a mutant IDH1 vaccine in newly diagnosed glioma. Study summary: Mean patient age was around 40 years; roughly 62% were male and about 38% female.

TCRdb's copy holds only in-frame clones and misses some; the assay was immunoSEQ multiplex PCR. Counted here are tens of thousands of clones, around 78% occurring once; the ten biggest clones make up approximately 2%. Details on this clone: Antigen specificity is unknown.

Time point here: week 5, during vaccination. Topical imiquimod accompanied each vaccine dose, which consisted of 300 ug of mutant IDH1 20-mer peptide. The sample here was PBMCs, taken from a glioma patient whose treatment included an IDH1 peptide vaccine. The origin of this receptor is a woman in her thirties or forties with glioma.

The CDR3 loop reads CASSSLGGREAFF. CDR3 bases: TGCGCCAGCAGCAGCTTAGGGGGCAGGGAAGCTTTCTTT. The chain has TRBV5-1 and TRBJ1-1; 7 bases map to TRBD1. Germline V gene lookup returns CDR1 SGHRS and CDR2 YFSETQ. The CDR3 spans 13 residues. The V and J ends lost 4 bases and 8 bases, in that order; junction bases with no gene match: 8. Variable domain in full (rest from reference TRBV5-1 and TRBJ1-1): KAGVTQTPRYLIKTRGQQVTLSCSPISGHRSVSWYQQTPGQGLQFLFEYFSETQRNKGNFPGRFSGRQFSNSRSEMNVSTLELGDSALYLCASSSLGGREAFFGQGTRLTVV.